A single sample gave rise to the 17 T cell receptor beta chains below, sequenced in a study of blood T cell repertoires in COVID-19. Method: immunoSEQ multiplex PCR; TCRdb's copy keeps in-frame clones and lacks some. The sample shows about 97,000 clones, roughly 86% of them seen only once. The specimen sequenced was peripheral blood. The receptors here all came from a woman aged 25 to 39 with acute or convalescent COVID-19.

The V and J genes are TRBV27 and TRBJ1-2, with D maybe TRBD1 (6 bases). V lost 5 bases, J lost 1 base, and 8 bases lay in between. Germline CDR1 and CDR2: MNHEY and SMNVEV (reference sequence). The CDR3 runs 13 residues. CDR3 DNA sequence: TGTGCCAGCAGTCTACAGGGTAACTATGGCTACACCTTC. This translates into CASSLQGNYGYTF.

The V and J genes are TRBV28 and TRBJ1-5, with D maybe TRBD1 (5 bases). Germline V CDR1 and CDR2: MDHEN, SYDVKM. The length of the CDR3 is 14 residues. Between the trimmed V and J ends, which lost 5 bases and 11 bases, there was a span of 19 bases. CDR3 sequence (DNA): TGTGCCAGCAGTGAAAACCAGGGTTTCTCAGCCCAGCATTTT. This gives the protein CASSENQGFSAQHF.

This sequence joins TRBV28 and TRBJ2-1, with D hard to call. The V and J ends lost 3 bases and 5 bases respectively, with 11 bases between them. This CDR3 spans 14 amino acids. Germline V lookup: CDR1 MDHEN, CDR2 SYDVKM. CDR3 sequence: CASSFGLGDNEQFF. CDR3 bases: TGTGCCAGCAGTTTCGGCCTAGGAGACAATGAGCAGTTCTTC.

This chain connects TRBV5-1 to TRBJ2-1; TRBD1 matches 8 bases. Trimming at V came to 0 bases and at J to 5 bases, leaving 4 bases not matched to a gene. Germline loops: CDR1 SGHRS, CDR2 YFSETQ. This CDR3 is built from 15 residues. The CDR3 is CASSLAGDRNNEQFF. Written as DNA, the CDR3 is TGCGCCAGCAGCTTGGCAGGGGACAGGAACAATGAGCAGTTCTTC.

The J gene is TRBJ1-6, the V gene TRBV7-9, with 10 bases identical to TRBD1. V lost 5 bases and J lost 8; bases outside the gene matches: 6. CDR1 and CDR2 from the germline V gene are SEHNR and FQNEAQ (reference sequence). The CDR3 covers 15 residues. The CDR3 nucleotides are TGTGCCAGCAGCAGAGACAGGGGGCTCGATTCACCCCTCCACTTT. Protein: CASSRDRGLDSPLHF.

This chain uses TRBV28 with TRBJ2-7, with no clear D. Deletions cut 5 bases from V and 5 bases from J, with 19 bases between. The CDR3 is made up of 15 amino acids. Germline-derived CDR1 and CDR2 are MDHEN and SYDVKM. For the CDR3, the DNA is TGTGCCAGCAGTCCAACCGTGGCTGGCCCCCACGAGCAGTACTTC. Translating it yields CASSPTVAGPHEQYF.

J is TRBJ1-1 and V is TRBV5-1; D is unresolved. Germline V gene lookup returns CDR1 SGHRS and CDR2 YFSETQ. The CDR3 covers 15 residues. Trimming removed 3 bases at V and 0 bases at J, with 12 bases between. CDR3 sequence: CASSWGGGLNTEAFF. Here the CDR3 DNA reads TGCGCCAGCAGCTGGGGAGGCGGATTGAACACTGAAGCTTTCTTT.

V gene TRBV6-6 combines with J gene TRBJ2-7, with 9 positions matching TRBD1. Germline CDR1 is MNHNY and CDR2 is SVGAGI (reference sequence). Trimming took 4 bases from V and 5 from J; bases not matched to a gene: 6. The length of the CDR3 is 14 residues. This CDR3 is CASSSTGGINEQYF. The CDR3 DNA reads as TGTGCCAGCAGTTCGACAGGGGGTATCAACGAGCAGTACTTC.

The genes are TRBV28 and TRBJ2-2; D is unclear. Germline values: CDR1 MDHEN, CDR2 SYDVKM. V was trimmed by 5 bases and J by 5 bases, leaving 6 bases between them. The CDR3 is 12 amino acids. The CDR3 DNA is TGTGCCAGCAGTACCAGTACCGGGGAGCTGTTTTTT. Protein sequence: CASSTSTGELFF.

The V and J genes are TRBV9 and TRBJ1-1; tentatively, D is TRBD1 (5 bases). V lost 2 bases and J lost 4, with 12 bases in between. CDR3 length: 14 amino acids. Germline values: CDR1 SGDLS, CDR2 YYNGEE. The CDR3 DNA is TGTGCCAGCAGCGTTAATACAGGAGCCACTGAAGCTTTCTTT. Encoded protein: CASSVNTGATEAFF.

CDR3 bases: TGTGCCAGCAGTACCCGGGACAGGAACTACGAGCAGTACTTC. This codes for CASSTRDRNYEQYF. This sequence joins TRBV6-5 and TRBJ2-7; TRBD1 matches 8 bases. CDR1 MNHEY and CDR2 SVGAGI come from the germline V gene. The CDR3 is 14 residues long. Trimming at V came to 5 bases and at J to 3 bases, leaving 6 bases not matched to a gene.

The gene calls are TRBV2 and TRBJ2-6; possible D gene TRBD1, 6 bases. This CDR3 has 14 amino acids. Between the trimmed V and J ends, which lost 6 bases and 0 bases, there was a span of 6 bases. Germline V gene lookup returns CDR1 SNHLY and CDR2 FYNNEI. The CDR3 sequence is CASRQGSGANVLTF. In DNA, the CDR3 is TGTGCCAGCAGACAGGGCTCTGGGGCCAACGTCCTGACTTTC.

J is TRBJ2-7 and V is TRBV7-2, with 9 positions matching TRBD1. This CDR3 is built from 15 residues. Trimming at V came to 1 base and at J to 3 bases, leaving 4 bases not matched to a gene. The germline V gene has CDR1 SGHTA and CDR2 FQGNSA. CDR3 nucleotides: TGTGCCAGCAGCTTAGGGACAGGGGCGAACTACGAGCAGTACTTC. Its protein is CASSLGTGANYEQYF.

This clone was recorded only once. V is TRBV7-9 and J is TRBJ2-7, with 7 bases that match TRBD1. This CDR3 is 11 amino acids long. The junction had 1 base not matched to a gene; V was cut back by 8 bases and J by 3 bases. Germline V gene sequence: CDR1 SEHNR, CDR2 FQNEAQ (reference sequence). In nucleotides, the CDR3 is TGTGCCAGCGCAGGGGGCTACGAGCAGTACTTC. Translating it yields CASAGGYEQYF.

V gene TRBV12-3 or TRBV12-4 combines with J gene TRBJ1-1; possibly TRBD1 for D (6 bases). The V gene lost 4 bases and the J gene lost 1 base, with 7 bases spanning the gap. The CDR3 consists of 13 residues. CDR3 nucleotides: TGTGCCAGCAGTTCAGGGGAGAACACTGAAGCTTTCTTT. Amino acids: CASSSGENTEAFF.

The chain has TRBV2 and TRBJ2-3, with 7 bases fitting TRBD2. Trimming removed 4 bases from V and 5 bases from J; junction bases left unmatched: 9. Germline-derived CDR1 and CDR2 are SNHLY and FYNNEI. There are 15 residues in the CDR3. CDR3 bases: TGTGCCAGCAGTGTAGGAGCGGGGCGTGAAGATACGCAGTATTTT. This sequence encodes CASSVGAGREDTQYF.

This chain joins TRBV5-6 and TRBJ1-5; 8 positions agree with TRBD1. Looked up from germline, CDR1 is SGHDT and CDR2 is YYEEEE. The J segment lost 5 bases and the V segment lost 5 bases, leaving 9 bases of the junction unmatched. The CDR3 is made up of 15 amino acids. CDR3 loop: CASSYGQGGYQPQHF. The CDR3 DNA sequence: TGTGCCAGCAGTTACGGACAGGGAGGCTATCAGCCCCAGCATTTT.